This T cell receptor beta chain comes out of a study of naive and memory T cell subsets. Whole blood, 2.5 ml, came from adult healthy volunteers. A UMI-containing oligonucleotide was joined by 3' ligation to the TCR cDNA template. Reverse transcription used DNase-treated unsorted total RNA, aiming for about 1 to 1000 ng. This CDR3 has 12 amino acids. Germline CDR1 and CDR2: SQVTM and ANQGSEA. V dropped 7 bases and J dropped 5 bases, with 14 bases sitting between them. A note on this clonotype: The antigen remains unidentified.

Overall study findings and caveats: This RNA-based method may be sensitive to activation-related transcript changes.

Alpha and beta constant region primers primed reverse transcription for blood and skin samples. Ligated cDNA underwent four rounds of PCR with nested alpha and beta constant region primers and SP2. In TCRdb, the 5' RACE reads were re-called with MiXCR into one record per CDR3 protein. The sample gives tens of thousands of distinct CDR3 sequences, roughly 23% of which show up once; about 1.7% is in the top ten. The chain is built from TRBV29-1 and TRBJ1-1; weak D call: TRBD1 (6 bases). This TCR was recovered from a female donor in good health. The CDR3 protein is CSDWEGGTEAFF. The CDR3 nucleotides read TGCAGCGATTGGGAGGGGGGTACTGAAGCTTTCTTT.